The 29 T cell receptor beta chains reported below all come from one sample, sequenced in a study of blood T cell repertoires in COVID-19. The repertoire was sequenced with immunoSEQ multiplex PCR; TCRdb's copy has only in-frame clones and lacks some. The profile shows about 270,000 clones, approximately 90% of them singletons. Material for sequencing was PBMCs or T cells enriched from blood (not recorded which). These receptors originate from a middle-aged man who had been exposed to COVID-19.

This chain joins TRBV28 and TRBJ1-1, with D uncertain. Germline lookup yields CDR1 MDHEN and CDR2 SYDVKM. The CDR3 loop spans 13 amino acids. Trimming pared 8 bases from V and 10 bases from J, leaving 20 bases between. The CDR3 spells CASVPRVKGGAFF. The CDR3 DNA reads TGTGCCAGCGTACCCCGGGTTAAAGGAGGAGCTTTCTTT.

This chain uses TRBV27 with TRBJ2-1; 10 bases are shared with TRBD2. V was pared by 3 bases and J by 7 bases, with 12 bases of the junction left unmatched. The length of the CDR3 is 17 residues. From germline, CDR1 is MNHEY and CDR2 SMNVEV (reference sequence). The DNA for the CDR3 is TGTGCCAGCAGTTTCATTGTGCTAGCGGGAGTTTCGAATGAGCAGTTCTTC. Protein: CASSFIVLAGVSNEQFF.

The rearrangement joins TRBV18 to TRBJ2-1; TRBD1 is a possible D gene (5 bases). Germline V gene data show CDR1 as KGHSH and CDR2 as LQKENI. V shed 3 bases and J shed 5 bases, with 14 bases lying between them. The CDR3 is made up of 15 amino acids. CDR3 coding DNA: TGTGCCAGCTCACCGGCGGACATACCCAACAATGAGCAGTTCTTC. Protein sequence: CASSPADIPNNEQFF.

The gene calls are TRBV30 and TRBJ1-2; no clear D gene. CDR1 GTSNPN and CDR2 SVGIG come from the germline V gene (reference sequence). V lost 1 base to trimming and J lost 1 base, with 13 bases between them. The CDR3 spans 15 residues. CDR3 region: CAWSDTENFNYGYTF. The CDR3 coding sequence is TGTGCCTGGAGTGACACAGAGAACTTTAACTATGGCTACACCTTC.

The chain uses TRBV4-3 and TRBJ1-5; 8 bases agree with TRBD1. Germline V gene sequence: CDR1 LGHNA, CDR2 YSLEER. The V gene end was trimmed by 1 base and the J gene end by 7 bases; junction bases not matched to a gene: 3. The CDR3 is 14 amino acids. CDR3: CASSQGQGYQPQHF. CDR3 nucleotide sequence: TGCGCCAGCAGCCAAGGACAGGGGTACCAGCCCCAGCATTTT.

CDR3 in amino acids: CASSFDRSNYGYTF. The CDR3 coding sequence is TGTGCCAGCAGTTTCGACAGGTCTAACTATGGCTACACCTTC. This chain uses TRBV27 with TRBJ1-2; weak D call: TRBD1 (6 bases). CDR3 length equals 14 residues. Trimming stripped 3 bases from V and 0 bases from J, with 8 bases between. Germline values: CDR1 MNHEY, CDR2 SMNVEV (reference sequence).

This sequence joins TRBV9 and TRBJ2-3; 12 bases agree with TRBD2. This CDR3 spans 18 amino acids. CDR1 is SGDLS and CDR2 is YYNGEE in the germline V gene. The trim removed 0 bases at V and 2 bases at J, leaving 7 bases unmatched. In DNA, the CDR3 is TGTGCCAGCAGCGTAGACCTCACTAGCGGGAGGCTCACAGATACGCAGTATTTT. It specifies CASSVDLTSGRLTDTQYF.

DNA for the CDR3: TGTGCCAGCAGTGAAGGTTCGTGGAGGGTGAACAATTACGAGCAGTACTTC. Translation gives CASSEGSWRVNNYEQYF. The chain recombines TRBV6-1 with TRBJ2-7, with D perhaps TRBD2 (6 bases). In germline, CDR1 is MNHNS, CDR2 SASEGT. The CDR3 length is 17 residues. V lost 1 base to trimming and J lost 4 bases, with 20 bases between them.

With regard to this clone: The same CDR3 arises from other DNA sequences in this sample as well. The gene calls are TRBV5-1 and TRBJ2-7, with TRBD2 as a possible D gene (6 bases). The CDR3 covers 13 residues. V was pared by 0 bases and J by 6 bases, with 10 bases between. CDR1 is SGHRS, CDR2 YFSETQ, per germline. CDR3 in amino acids: CASSLAGRSEQYF. The CDR3 region has the DNA TGCGCCAGCAGCTTGGCAGGGAGGAGCGAGCAGTACTTC.

The rearrangement links TRBV6-1 to TRBJ2-3; tentative D call: TRBD1 (6 bases). The CDR3 has 15 residues. V lost 2 bases and J lost 6, with 15 bases in between. The V gene's germline CDR1 is MNHNS and CDR2 SASEGT. The CDR3 sequence is CASSETGFSEDTQYF. CDR3 DNA sequence: TGTGCCAGCAGTGAAACAGGGTTTTCGGAGGATACGCAGTATTTT.

The DNA for the CDR3 is TGTGCCAGCAGCCTAACCGGCAAAACAGGGGCCGGGGGCTACACCTTC. Translation: CASSLTGKTGAGGYTF. This chain links TRBV3-1 (or the pseudogene TRBV3-2) with TRBJ1-2; 7 bases are shared with TRBD1. CDR1 LGHDT and CDR2 YNNKEL come from the germline V gene (reference sequence). The CDR3 extends over 16 amino acids. Losses at the gene ends were 4 bases for V and 8 bases for J; bases not matched to a gene: 16.

This clone was counted between two and nine times. This sequence joins TRBV11-2 and TRBJ2-7; 7 bases agree with TRBD2. V was clipped by 6 bases and J by 2 bases; unmatched bases: 13. The germline CDR1 and CDR2 sequences are SGHAT and FQNNGV. This CDR3 comprises 16 residues. The CDR3 loop reads CASRRTTGTMTYEQYF. CDR3 DNA sequence: TGTGCCAGCAGGCGTACAACCGGGACTATGACCTACGAGCAGTACTTC.

The sample holds a few counts of this clone. The chain recombines TRBV10-1 with TRBJ1-1; no clear D gene. Trimming left V 5 bases short and J 4 bases short, with 14 bases between. This CDR3 contains 14 residues. Germline V gene sequence: CDR1 WNHNN, CDR2 SYGVQD (reference sequence). CDR3 in amino acids: CASSPQVETTEAFF. As DNA, the CDR3 is TGCGCCAGCAGTCCTCAGGTTGAGACCACTGAAGCTTTCTTT.

The rearrangement uses TRBV11-2 and TRBJ2-2, with 9 nucleotides matching TRBD2. The ends lost 2 bases at V and 6 bases at J; junction bases unmatched: 1. Germline values: CDR1 SGHAT, CDR2 FQNNGV. The CDR3 consists of 14 residues. CDR3 nucleotides: TGTGCCAGCAGCTTACTAGCGGGGCCCGGGGAGCTGTTTTTT. Its protein product is CASSLLAGPGELFF. The full variable domain, rest sourced from reference TRBV11-2 and TRBJ2-2, is EAGVAQSPRYKIIEKRQSVAFWCNPISGHATLYWYQQILGQGPKLLIQFQNNGVVDDSQLPKDRFSAERLKGVDSTLKIQPAKLEDSAVYLCASSLLAGPGELFFGEGSRLTVL.

Note on this clone: The sample contains more than one DNA sequence encoding this CDR3. This chain links TRBV30 with TRBJ1-5, with a tentative D call TRBD1 (5 bases). The ends were cut back, 0 bases at V and 2 bases at J, with 5 bases in the middle. The germline CDR1 and CDR2 sequences are GTSNPN and SVGIG (reference sequence). The CDR3 has 13 amino acids. The CDR3 region is CAWSVQGNQPQHF. DNA for the CDR3: TGTGCCTGGAGTGTACAGGGCAATCAGCCCCAGCATTTT.

The V gene is TRBV13, the J gene TRBJ2-5, with 7 bases that match TRBD2. The CDR3 consists of 14 residues. Looked up from germline, CDR1 is PRHDT and CDR2 is FYEKMQ (reference sequence). The V and J ends lost 6 bases and 2 bases, in that order; junction bases with no gene match: 6. The CDR3 nucleotides read TGTGCCAGCAGGCCCCGGGACTATCAAGAGACCCAGTACTTC. Translation: CASRPRDYQETQYF.

This clone was recorded a few times. The chain joins TRBV10-1 to TRBJ2-2; TRBD2 agrees at 13 bases. Germline CDR1 is WNHNN and CDR2 is SYGVQD (reference sequence). With V trimmed by 2 bases and J by 0 bases, 6 bases remained unmatched. The CDR3 extends over 19 amino acids. The CDR3 loop reads CASSERTSGGPANTGELFF. In nucleotides, the CDR3 is TGCGCCAGCAGTGAGCGGACTAGCGGGGGACCGGCGAACACCGGGGAGCTGTTTTTT.

This rearrangement joins TRBV24-1 to TRBJ2-7; 11 bases match TRBD2. Germline CDR1 and CDR2: KGHDR and SFDVKD. The junction had 21 bases not matched to a gene; V was cut back by 9 bases and J by 3 bases. The CDR3 runs 19 residues. CDR3 DNA: TGTGCCACCCGTATGAGGTTGCGTAGCGGGAGGGCCGGGGGCTACGAGCAGTACTTC. Residues: CATRMRLRSGRAGGYEQYF.

The chain joins TRBV11-2 to TRBJ1-6; tentatively, D is TRBD1 (6 bases). In germline, CDR1 is SGHAT, CDR2 FQNNGV. Between the trimmed V and J ends, which lost 5 bases and 7 bases, there was a span of 12 bases. This CDR3 region has 14 residues. CDR3 coding DNA: TGTGCCAGCAGCCTTACAGGGTACAATTCACCCCTCCACTTT. Its translation is CASSLTGYNSPLHF. The entire variable domain, with the rest obtained from reference TRBV11-2 and TRBJ1-6, is as follows: EAGVAQSPRYKIIEKRQSVAFWCNPISGHATLYWYQQILGQGPKLLIQFQNNGVVDDSQLPKDRFSAERLKGVDSTLKIQPAKLEDSAVYLCASSLTGYNSPLHFGNGTRLTVT.

This chain links TRBV6-5 with TRBJ2-5; 7 bases line up with TRBD2. CDR1 is MNHEY, CDR2 SVGAGI, per germline. The CDR3 totals 15 residues. The junction had 7 bases not matched to a gene; V was cut back by 4 bases and J by 2 bases. CDR3 in DNA: TGTGCCAGCAGTTGGGGGGGTCGGGTACAAGAGACCCAGTACTTC. Translating gives CASSWGGRVQETQYF.

The chain carries TRBV7-3 and TRBJ2-1; no clear D gene. The V gene's germline CDR1 is SGHTA and CDR2 FQGTGA. This CDR3 has 15 amino acids. V lost 8 bases and J lost 6, with 20 bases in between. The CDR3 here is CASQEVPLVGNEQFF. The DNA of the CDR3 is TGTGCCAGCCAGGAAGTACCTCTGGTTGGCAATGAGCAGTTCTTC.

The chain has TRBV13 and TRBJ2-7, with D possibly matching TRBD1 (5 bases). CDR3 size: 14 residues. CDR1 and CDR2 from the germline V gene are PRHDT and FYEKMQ (reference sequence). The ends were cut back, 5 bases at V and 3 bases at J, with 14 bases in the middle. For the CDR3, the DNA is TGTGCCAGCAGCGTCCGGACAACCTACTACGAGCAGTACTTC. Its protein product is CASSVRTTYYEQYF. Full variable domain (rest looked up from reference TRBV13 and TRBJ2-7): AAGVIQSPRHLIKEKRETATLKCYPIPRHDTVYWYQQGPGQDPQFLISFYEKMQSDKGSIPDRFSAQQFSDYHSELNMSSLELGDSALYFCASSVRTTYYEQYFGPGTRLTVT.

The rearrangement links TRBV24-1 to TRBJ2-1; 8 nucleotides match TRBD2. With 2 bases clipped from V and 3 bases from J, the junction kept 5 bases outside the gene matches. Germline V gives CDR1 KGHDR, CDR2 SFDVKD. The CDR3 length is 16 residues. The CDR3 loop reads CATSDSMTSDYNEQFF. CDR3 nucleotides: TGTGCCACCAGTGATTCCATGACTAGCGACTACAATGAGCAGTTCTTC.

This clone has a handful of counts. The chain links TRBV7-5 to TRBJ1-5; TRBD1 reflects the table's D call only, with no check against the DNA. TRBV7-5 is shown as a pseudogene. The CDR3 consists of 13 residues. In DNA form, the CDR3 reads TGTCCGCAAAGGGGAAATAGCAATCAGCCCCAGCATTTT. This gives the protein CPQRGNSNQPQHF.

The V call is TRBV9, the J call TRBJ1-1; unclear D gene. The CDR3 runs 13 residues. V lost 2 bases and J 4 bases, leaving 9 bases between the germline ends. Germline values: CDR1 SGDLS, CDR2 YYNGEE. The CDR3 reads CASSVRVGTEAFF. The CDR3 DNA reads TGTGCCAGCAGCGTTCGGGTAGGCACTGAAGCTTTCTTT.

The chain joins TRBV24-1 to TRBJ2-3; 11 nucleotides align to TRBD2. V lost 4 bases and J lost 3; bases outside the gene matches: 5. Germline V gene lookup returns CDR1 KGHDR and CDR2 SFDVKD. This CDR3 comprises 16 residues. CDR3 coding DNA: TGTGCCACCAGTGAAAGACTAGCGGGGTGGACAGATACGCAGTATTTT. As protein: CATSERLAGWTDTQYF.

The V gene is TRBV7-3, the J gene TRBJ2-3, with 13 bases fitting TRBD2. The CDR3 is made up of 15 amino acids. CDR1 SGHTA and CDR2 FQGTGA come from the germline V gene. V trimming: 5 bases; J trimming: 5 bases; junction bases outside the gene matches: 4. This chain's CDR3 is CASSGLAGVGDTQYF. In nucleotides, the CDR3 is TGTGCCAGCAGCGGACTAGCGGGAGTCGGAGATACGCAGTATTTT.

This clone was seen only once. The chain uses TRBV2 and TRBJ2-5, with no clear D. Per the germline V gene, CDR1 is SNHLY and CDR2 is FYNNEI. V was trimmed by 4 bases and J by 3 bases, leaving 9 bases between them. There are 13 residues in the CDR3. The CDR3 spells CASSVGRKETQYF. As DNA, the CDR3 is TGTGCCAGCAGTGTGGGCAGGAAAGAGACCCAGTACTTC.

The gene calls are TRBV19 and TRBJ1-6; D might be TRBD1 (5 bases). The CDR3 is made up of 16 amino acids. Trimming took off 1 base at V and 8 bases at J, with 15 bases between the two ends. Germline V gene lookup returns CDR1 LNHDA and CDR2 SQIVND (reference sequence). The CDR3 nucleotides read TGTGCCAGTAGTATAGCGAAAAGGGGACTATATTCACCCCTCCACTTT. Its translation is CASSIAKRGLYSPLHF.